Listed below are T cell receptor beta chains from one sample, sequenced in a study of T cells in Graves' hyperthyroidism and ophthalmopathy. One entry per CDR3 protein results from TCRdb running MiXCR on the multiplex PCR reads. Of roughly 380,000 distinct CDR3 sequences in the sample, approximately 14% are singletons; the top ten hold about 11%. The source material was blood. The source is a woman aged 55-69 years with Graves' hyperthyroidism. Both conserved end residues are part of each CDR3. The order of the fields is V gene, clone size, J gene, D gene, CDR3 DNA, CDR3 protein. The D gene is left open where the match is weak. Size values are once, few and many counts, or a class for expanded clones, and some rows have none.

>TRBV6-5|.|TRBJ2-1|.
TGTGCCAGCAGTTACTCTTGGGTAGAGTCCTACAATGAGCAGTTCTTC
CASSYSWVESYNEQFF
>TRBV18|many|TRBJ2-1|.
TGTGCCAGCTCACCCCCCGACTACAATGAGCAGTTCTTC
CASSPPDYNEQFF
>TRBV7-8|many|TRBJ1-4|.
TGTGCCAGCAGTTCATCGGGAGGGTTTAATGAAAAACTGTTTTTT
CASSSSGGFNEKLFF
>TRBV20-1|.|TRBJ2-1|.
TGCAGTGCTGGGAGCCTCGGGGGAAATGAGCAGTTCTTC
CSAGSLGGNEQFF
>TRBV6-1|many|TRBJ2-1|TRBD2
TGTGCCAGCAGTGAAGATCGCTGGGGGACTAGCGCCCACAATGAGCAGTTCTTC
CASSEDRWGTSAHNEQFF
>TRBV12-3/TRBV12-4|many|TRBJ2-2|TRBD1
TGTGCCAGCAGTTTAGCAGGGGGCAACACCGGGGAGCTGTTTTTT
CASSLAGGNTGELFF
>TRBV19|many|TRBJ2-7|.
TGTGCCAGTAGTAGGGACAACTATGCCTACGAGCAGTACTTC
CASSRDNYAYEQYF
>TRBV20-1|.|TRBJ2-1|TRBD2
TGCAGTGCTAGCGGGAGGGCCAAGCAGTTCTTC
CSASGRAKQFF
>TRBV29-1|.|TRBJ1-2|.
TGCAGCGTTGGGGATGGCTACACCTTC
CSVGDGYTF
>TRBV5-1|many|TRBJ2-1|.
TGCGCCAGCAGCTTGGCCGGAGCGGTAGACTCCAATGAGCAGTTCTTC
CASSLAGAVDSNEQFF
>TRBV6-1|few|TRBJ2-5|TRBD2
TGTGCCAGCAGTGATCGGACTAGCGGGAGGCGGCAAGAGACCCAGTACTTC
CASSDRTSGRRQETQYF
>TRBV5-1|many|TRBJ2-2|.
TGCGCCAGCAGTCAGATGGGGGGAGTGACCACCGGGGAGCTGTTTTTT
CASSQMGGVTTGELFF
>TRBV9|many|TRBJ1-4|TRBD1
TGTGCCAGCACCACAGGGGTTGCAACTAATGAAAAACTGTTTTTT
CASTTGVATNEKLFF
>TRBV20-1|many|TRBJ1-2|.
TGCAGTGCTAGGGTGAGGGACAAGTATGGCTACACCTTC
CSARVRDKYGYTF
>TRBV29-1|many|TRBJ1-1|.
TGCAGCGTTGAAGTCCAGATGAACACTGAAGCTTTCTTT
CSVEVQMNTEAFF
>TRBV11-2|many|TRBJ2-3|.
TGTGCCAGCAGCTTATTTAGCCGGGGAGATACGCAGTATTTT
CASSLFSRGDTQYF
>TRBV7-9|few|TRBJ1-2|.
TGTGCCAGCAGCTTAGATGGGGTTAACTATGGCTACACCTTC
CASSLDGVNYGYTF
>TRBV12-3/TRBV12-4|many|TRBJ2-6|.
TGTGCCAGCAGTCGTGGGGCCAACGTCCTGACTTTC
CASSRGANVLTF
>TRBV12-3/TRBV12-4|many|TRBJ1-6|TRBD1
TGTGCCAGCAGTGTGGGACAGAGCTCCTATAATTCACCCCTCCACTTT
CASSVGQSSYNSPLHF
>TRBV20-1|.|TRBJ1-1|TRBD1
TGCAGTGCTCGGGACAGGGGGCTCGCTGAAGCTTTCTTT
CSARDRGLAEAFF
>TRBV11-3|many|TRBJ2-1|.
TGTGCCAGCAGCTTAGATTGGGGGGAAGAACGGTTCTTC
CASSLDWGEERFF
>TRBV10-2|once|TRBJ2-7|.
TGCGCCAGCAGGGATCGGGACGGGGGCACATACGAGCAGTACTTC
CASRDRDGGTYEQYF
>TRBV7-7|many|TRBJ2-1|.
TGTGCTAGCAGCTTAGATCTGGGGGGCCGCAATGAGCAGTTCTTC
CASSLDLGGRNEQFF
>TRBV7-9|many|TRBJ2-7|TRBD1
TGTGCCAGCAGTCACCAACGGGGACAGGATTCCTACGAGCAGTACTTC
CASSHQRGQDSYEQYF
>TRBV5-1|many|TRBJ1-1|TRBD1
TGCGCCAGCAGCTGGGGACAGGGCAGTACTGAAGCTTTCTTT
CASSWGQGSTEAFF
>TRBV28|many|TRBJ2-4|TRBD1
TGTGCCAGCAGTTTCGCACAGGGGGCGGGGGTGGCCAAAAACATTCAGTACTTC
CASSFAQGAGVAKNIQYF
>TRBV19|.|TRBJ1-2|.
TGTGCCAGTAGTATTTCGGGGGGTTATGGCTACACCTTC
CASSISGGYGYTF
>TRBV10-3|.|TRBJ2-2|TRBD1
TGTGCCATCAATGAGTCGACGAGGACAGGATTCACCGGGGAGCTGTTTTTT
CAINESTRTGFTGELFF
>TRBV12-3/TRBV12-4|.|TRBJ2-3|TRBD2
TGTGCCAGCAGTGCGGGACTAGCGGGAGCAGATACGCAGTATTTT
CASSAGLAGADTQYF
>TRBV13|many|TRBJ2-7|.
TGTGCCAGCAGCTTACAGGGGCCCTCAAACGAGCAGTACTTC
CASSLQGPSNEQYF
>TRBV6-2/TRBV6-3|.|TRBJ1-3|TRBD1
TGTGCCAGCAGTTACTCCAGGGGGTGGAGGGACACCATATATTTT
CASSYSRGWRDTIYF
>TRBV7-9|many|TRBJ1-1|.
TGTGCCAGCAGCTTATCGGGGGGCGCTAGTACTGAAGCTTTCTTT
CASSLSGGASTEAFF